This is a list of T cell receptor beta chains from one sample in a study of preoperative IRX-2 immunotherapy in early breast cancer. Sequenced by immunoSEQ multiplex PCR; TCRdb stores in-frame clones only, minus some. This repertoire shows around 28,000 clones, about four fifths found once; its top ten account for around 2.2%. Material: lymph node tissue, obtained before IRX-2 immunotherapy. These receptors came from a human donor with breast cancer. Each CDR3 is given without its conserved first and last residue. Each record gives: J gene, V gene, CDR3 protein.

>TRBJ2-7|TRBV19
ASSPGGSFTYEQY
>TRBJ2-6|TRBV11-3
ASSVTGGSGANVLT
>TRBJ2-7|TRBV15
ATSRDLGASSYEQY
>TRBJ2-3|TRBV6-8
ASSDLALGKQY
>TRBJ2-5|TRBV6-8
ASSPPGGGAETQY
>TRBJ1-1|TRBV6-8
ASSYRQGMNTEAF
>TRBJ1-3|TRBV14
ASSQTIISGNTIY
>TRBJ1-2|TRBV28
ASSTGTASLIIYGYT
>TRBJ2-6|TRBV11-3
ASSPGFGTGGSGANVLT
>TRBJ2-1|TRBV11-3
ASRPSGGAGNEQF
>TRBJ1-5|TRBV30
AWSVSGFNQPQH
>TRBJ2-2|TRBV6-8
ASSLTPAGTGELF
>TRBJ1-5|TRBV28
ASTPPAGFPSNQPQH
>TRBJ2-2|TRBV6-8
ASSYAGTRRAGELF
>TRBJ2-7|TRBV19
ASSAGLPYEQY
>TRBJ1-2|TRBV6-8
ASSYSSGAYGYT
>TRBJ1-2|TRBV11-3
ASSSISGVVGYGYT
>TRBJ2-1|TRBV7-1
ASSSRTGSYNEQF
>TRBJ2-2|TRBV11-3
ASSLDSGQTWELF
>TRBJ2-1|TRBV19
ASSLASKAPYNEQF
>TRBJ1-1|TRBV10-2
ASNLDRGAAF
>TRBJ1-5|TRBV19
ASSITLDGNQPQH
>TRBJ2-1|TRBV11-3
ASSARTSPSSYNEQF
>TRBJ1-2|TRBV6-8
ASFGENGTGVGYT
>TRBJ1-1|TRBV19
ASSIRQGNTEAF
>TRBJ1-2|TRBV6-8
ASSYSPTYYGYT
>TRBJ1-5|TRBV30
AWRDGADQPQH
>TRBJ2-2|TRBV11-3
ASSLDSNTGELF
>TRBJ1-1|TRBV19
ASNGQLSFDEAF
>TRBJ1-2|TRBV6-8
ASTYGQPYGYT
>TRBJ2-5|TRBV11-3
ASSPGGGWETQY
>TRBJ1-5|TRBV10-2
ASSGGLGSQPQH
>TRBJ1-3|TRBV19
ASSIMKGQSAGNTIY
>TRBJ2-7|TRBV1
ASSPQDLAYEQY
>TRBJ1-5|TRBV6-8
ASSLTGGLNQPQH
>TRBJ1-5|TRBV28
AAGGVFFQPQH
>TRBJ2-7|TRBV14
ASSPQGYEQY
>TRBJ2-7|TRBV6-8
AISRDSDYEQY
>TRBJ2-4|TRBV19
ASSIDRGLAKNIQY
>TRBJ1-2|TRBV5-1
ASSLVQGGDGYT
>TRBJ1-2|TRBV10-3
AISEADRVLYGYT
>TRBJ2-7|TRBV19
ASSHGGDSAHH
>TRBJ2-7|TRBV14
ASSPSTSGGSYEQY
>TRBJ2-3|TRBV11-3
ASSSGRGYTDTQY
>TRBJ2-1|TRBV29-1
SVEPYRATGEVDEQF
>TRBJ2-1|TRBV11-3
ASTRSASSGGGEQF
>TRBJ1-4|TRBV23-1
ASTRGAYEKLF
>TRBJ1-2|TRBV19
ASSEQRGDYGYT
>TRBJ1-1|TRBV29-1
SEGGLRTEAF
>TRBJ2-2|TRBV5-1
ASSSLGTLNTGELF
>TRBJ1-5|TRBV10-2
ASSEVNQPQH
>TRBJ1-6|TRBV5-1
ASSINSGGHSPLH
>TRBJ2-1|TRBV11-1
ASSSYSGQASYNEQF
>TRBJ2-3|TRBV28
ASSLRQGKDTQY
>TRBJ2-1|TRBV11-3
ASSLEVRVLVNEQF
>TRBJ2-1|TRBV12-5
ASTGTSRNEQF
>TRBJ1-2|TRBV6-8
ASSYSAGILYGYT
>TRBJ2-7|TRBV11-3
ASSRVTGRGYEQY
>TRBJ2-2|TRBV6-8
ASSYTRTDTNTGELF
>TRBJ2-7|TRBV28
ASSGTELYEQY